This paragraph reports one T cell receptor (beta chain). This record comes from a study of blood T cell repertoires in COVID-19. At the level of the study: Acute-phase and convalescent COVID-19 samples originated in the United States, Italy and Spain.

Clones were read by immunoSEQ multiplex PCR, and TCRdb kept only the in-frame ones, dropping some. The data hold roughly 360,000 clones, with around 87% observed a single time. The study drew participants aged about 18 to 89 years from fewer than 30 US areas. For recovered donors of Cohort 3, there were two negative PCRs, clearance, or symptom resolution. The receptor was isolated from a man younger than 45 who had recovered from COVID-19. Specimen: PBMCs or T cells enriched from blood (not recorded which).

The CDR3 is CASSDSGNTDTQYF. For the CDR3, the DNA is TGTGCCAGCAGTGACTCGGGTAACACAGATACGCAGTATTTT. V and J are TRBV2 and TRBJ2-3, with D hard to call. The CDR3 has 14 amino acids. Trimming stripped 3 bases from V and 2 bases from J, with 9 bases between. Germline V CDR1 and CDR2: SNHLY, FYNNEI.